A selection of T cell receptor beta chains follows, all from one sample in a study of shared clonotypes between healthy human individuals. The protocol was immunoSEQ multiplex PCR, while the TCRdb copy is restricted to in-frame clones and leaves out a portion. The repertoire holds hundreds of thousands of clones, 74% seen once, with 1.5% to 2% in the top ten. The sample comprised memory CD4+ T cells sorted from blood. These receptors all come from a woman aged 25 to 39 in good health. CDR3s include the opening cysteine and the closing phenylalanine or tryptophan. D genes are given only for firm matches. The listing skips clone size in some rows; elsewhere it reads once, few, many or a size class.

TRBV11-2	NA	TRBJ2-1	NA	CASSSFRWEAPNEQFF	TGTGCCAGCAGCTCTTTTAGGTGGGAGGCCCCCAATGAGCAGTTCTTC
TRBV19	NA	TRBJ1-1	few	CASRILPQENTEAFF	TGTGCCAGTAGGATCCTCCCTCAAGAGAACACTGAAGCTTTCTTT
TRBV11-1	NA	TRBJ2-1	NA	CASSLERFRNEQFF	TGTGCCAGCAGCTTAGAACGTTTCCGTAATGAGCAGTTCTTC
TRBV19	TRBD2	TRBJ2-3	NA	CASSIQGAGLAGGTDTQYF	TGTGCCAGTAGTATCCAGGGGGCTGGACTAGCGGGAGGGACAGATACGCAGTATTTT
TRBV28	TRBD1	TRBJ1-2	once	CASRLGSGGRLYGYTF	TGTGCCAGCAGGCTAGGCTCAGGGGGCCGCCTCTATGGCTACACCTTC
TRBV12-5	TRBD1	TRBJ2-7	once	CASGTGNLHEQYF	TGTGCTAGTGGGACAGGGAATCTCCACGAGCAGTACTTC
TRBV6-1	TRBD1	TRBJ1-1	NA	CASSPPGQGRTEAFF	TGTGCCAGCAGCCCACCCGGACAGGGAAGGACTGAAGCTTTCTTT
TRBV2	NA	TRBJ2-2	once	CASSDPRTGGTRTGELFF	TGTGCCAGCAGTGATCCTCGGACGGGGGGCACGAGAACCGGGGAGCTGTTTTTT
TRBV28	TRBD2	TRBJ2-1	NA	CVAGAASEQFF	TGTGTAGCGGGAGCGGCTAGTGAGCAGTTCTTC
TRBV19	TRBD1	TRBJ2-1	NA	CASSYSSGTGGYNEQFF	TGTGCCAGTAGCTATTCCTCCGGGACAGGGGGCTACAATGAGCAGTTCTTC
TRBV28	TRBD2	TRBJ2-7	NA	CPPSTGLAGGPQSLYEQYF	TGCCCCCCGTCTACCGGACTAGCGGGAGGGCCCCAATCACTCTACGAGCAGTACTTC
TRBV13	TRBD1	TRBJ1-1	NA	CASSTTKTGRNTEAFF	TGTGCCAGCAGCACCACCAAGACAGGGAGGAACACTGAAGCTTTCTTT
TRBV7-2	NA	TRBJ1-3	NA	CASSLVAVGLSGNTIYF	TGTGCCAGCAGCTTAGTTGCGGTGGGGCTCTCTGGAAACACCATATATTTT
TRBV2	NA	TRBJ2-7	many	CASSEAIGGREQYF	TGTGCCAGCAGTGAAGCAATTGGGGGACGCGAGCAGTACTTC
TRBV28	NA	TRBJ1-4	NA	CASSLGGTNEKLFF	TGTGCCAGCAGTTTGGGGGGGACTAATGAAAAACTGTTTTTT
TRBV19	NA	TRBJ2-7	NA	CASRNPAGRQYF	TGTGCCAGTAGGAACCCGGCGGGCCGGCAGTACTTC
TRBV6-5	NA	TRBJ1-4	NA	CASREGNGESEKLFF	TGTGCCAGCAGGGAGGGGAATGGGGAGTCGGAAAAACTGTTTTTT
TRBV18	NA	TRBJ1-2	NA	CASSPLLGSTSDGYTF	TGTGCCAGCTCACCACTACTCGGGAGTACTTCGGATGGCTACACCTTC
TRBV5-1	NA	TRBJ2-3	once	CASSPSADTQYF	TGCGCCAGCAGCCCTAGCGCAGATACGCAGTATTTT
TRBV7-6	NA	TRBJ1-1	few	CASSPYGDGHVEGLLLAFF	TGTGCCAGCAGCCCTTATGGGGACGGACATGTTGAGGGACTTCTGCTTGCTTTCTTT
TRBV2	NA	TRBJ1-2	once	CASSERPYGYTF	TGTGCCAGCAGTGAACGACCCTATGGCTACACCTTC
TRBV11-1	TRBD1	TRBJ2-7	few	CASSLGQGLYEQYF	TGTGCCAGCAGCCTGGGACAGGGCTTGTACGAGCAGTACTTC
TRBV4-2	NA	TRBJ2-1	NA	CASSQDWRGNEQFF	TGTGCCAGCAGCCAAGATTGGCGCGGGAATGAGCAGTTCTTC
TRBV5-6	NA	TRBJ2-2	NA	CASSLVENTGELFF	TGTGCCAGCAGCTTAGTGGAAAACACCGGGGAGCTGTTTTTT
TRBV7-2	NA	TRBJ1-5	once	CASSLFAGLGQPQHF	TGTGCCAGCAGCTTATTTGCAGGGTTGGGTCAGCCCCAGCATTTT
TRBV28	NA	TRBJ2-4	NA	CATTGLGKNIQYF	TGTGCCACCACGGGGCTCGGCAAAAACATTCAGTACTTC
TRBV11-2	NA	TRBJ2-5	NA	CASSSISGQETQYF	TGTGCCAGCAGCTCCATTAGCGGCCAAGAGACCCAGTACTTC
TRBV7-9	NA	TRBJ2-2	once	CASSFLVAGELFF	TGTGCCAGCAGCTTCCTTGTCGCCGGGGAGCTGTTTTTT
TRBV7-2	NA	TRBJ2-7	NA	CASSLVVSGLGHEQYF	TGTGCCAGCAGCTTAGTGGTCAGCGGTCTGGGACACGAGCAGTACTTC
TRBV5-6	NA	TRBJ1-2	once	CASSLGVSRYYGYTF	TGTGCCAGCAGCTTGGGGGTCTCCAGATACTATGGCTACACCTTC
TRBV19	TRBD1	TRBJ1-5	NA	CASSDRGGNQPQHF	TGTGCCAGTTCTGACAGGGGCGGCAATCAGCCCCAGCATTTT
TRBV6-1	NA	TRBJ1-2	NA	CASRPQGPGNYGYTF	TGTGCCAGCAGGCCACAGGGCCCGGGTAACTATGGCTACACCTTC
TRBV6-1	NA	TRBJ2-1	NA	CATRQGGSYNEQFF	TGTGCCACACGACAGGGAGGATCCTACAATGAGCAGTTCTTC
TRBV27	TRBD1	TRBJ1-4	NA	CASSLSGTGKKLFF	TGTGCCAGCAGTTTGTCCGGGACAGGGAAAAAACTGTTTTTT
TRBV19	NA	TRBJ1-5	NA	CASSIKGLGNQPQHF	TGTGCCAGTAGTATCAAAGGGCTTGGCAATCAGCCCCAGCATTTT
TRBV9	TRBD2	TRBJ2-1	few	CASSATLAGGYNEQFF	TGTGCCAGCAGCGCCACACTAGCGGGAGGGTACAATGAGCAGTTCTTC
TRBV7-3	NA	TRBJ1-3	NA	CASSWEPGNTIYF	TGTGCCAGCAGCTGGGAACCCGGAAACACCATATATTTT
TRBV7-9	NA	TRBJ2-2	NA	CASTYLASQRTGELFF	TGTGCCAGCACCTACCTAGCCTCTCAAAGGACCGGGGAGCTGTTTTTT
TRBV6-5	NA	TRBJ2-7	NA	CASSYQGPGWEQYF	TGTGCCAGCAGTTATCAGGGGCCAGGGTGGGAGCAGTACTTC
TRBV18	TRBD1	TRBJ1-1	few	CASSPRTGRNTEAFF	TGTGCCAGCTCTCCACGGACAGGGAGAAACACTGAAGCTTTCTTT